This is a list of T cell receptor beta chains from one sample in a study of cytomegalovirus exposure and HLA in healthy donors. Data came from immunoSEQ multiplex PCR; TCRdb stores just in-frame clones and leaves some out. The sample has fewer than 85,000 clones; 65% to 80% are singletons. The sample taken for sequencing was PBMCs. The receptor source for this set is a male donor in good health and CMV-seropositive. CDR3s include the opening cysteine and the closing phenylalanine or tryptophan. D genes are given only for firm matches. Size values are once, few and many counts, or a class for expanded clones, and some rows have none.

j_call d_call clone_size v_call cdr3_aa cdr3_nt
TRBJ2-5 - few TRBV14 CASSPSGETQYF TGTGCCAGCAGCCCCTCCGGAGAGACCCAGTACTTC
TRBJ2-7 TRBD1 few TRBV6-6 CASSPGQGFSYEQYF TGTGCCAGCAGCCCGGGACAGGGATTCTCCTACGAGCAGTACTTC
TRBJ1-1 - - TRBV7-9 CASSLRGGVGTEAFF TGTGCCAGCAGCTTACGCGGGGGGGTGGGTACTGAAGCTTTCTTT
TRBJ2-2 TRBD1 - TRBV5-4 CASSGYRGRTGELFF TGTGCCAGCAGCGGATACAGGGGTCGTACCGGGGAGCTGTTTTTT
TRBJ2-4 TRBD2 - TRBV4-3 CASSQEMRTSGPLLKNIQYF TGCGCCAGCAGCCAAGAGATGCGGACTAGCGGCCCTCTCCTCAAAAACATTCAGTACTTC
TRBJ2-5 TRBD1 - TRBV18 CASSPGQEETQYF TGTGCCAGCTCACCGGGACAGGAAGAGACCCAGTACTTC
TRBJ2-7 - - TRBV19 CASSIEKGVGEQYF TGTGCCAGTAGTATTGAGAAGGGAGTAGGCGAGCAGTACTTC
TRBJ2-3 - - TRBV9 CASSVRGRGFTDTQYF TGTGCCAGCAGCGTAAGGGGCCGAGGCTTCACAGATACGCAGTATTTT
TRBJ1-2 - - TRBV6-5 CASSSTGYNYGYTF TGTGCCAGCAGTTCGACGGGATATAACTATGGCTACACCTTC
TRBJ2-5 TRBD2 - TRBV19 CASSISSGIGETQYF TGTGCCAGTAGTATCTCTAGCGGGATAGGAGAGACCCAGTACTTC
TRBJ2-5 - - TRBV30 CAWTLRGGQETQYF TGTGCCTGGACTCTTAGGGGGGGACAAGAGACCCAGTACTTC
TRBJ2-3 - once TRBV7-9 CASSFGQPTDTQYF TGTGCCAGCAGCTTCGGACAACCCACAGATACGCAGTATTTT